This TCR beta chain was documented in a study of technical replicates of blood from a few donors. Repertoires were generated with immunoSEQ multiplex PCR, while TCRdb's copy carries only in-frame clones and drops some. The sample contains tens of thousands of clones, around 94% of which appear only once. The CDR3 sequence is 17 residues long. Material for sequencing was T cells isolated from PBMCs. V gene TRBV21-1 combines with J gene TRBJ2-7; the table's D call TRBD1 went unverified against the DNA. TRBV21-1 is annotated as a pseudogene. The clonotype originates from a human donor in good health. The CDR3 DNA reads TGTGCCAGCAGCAAAGAAAAAGGCGGGACAGCAGTTTACGAGCAGTACTTC. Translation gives CASSKEKGGTAVYEQYF.